This T cell receptor beta chain was sequenced during a study of blood T cells in healthy people across ages. Regarding the study as a whole: Per million T cells, TCR beta diversity dropped roughly linearly as age increased.

A note on this clonotype: Antigen unknown.

V lost 7 bases, J lost 5 bases, and 15 bases lay in between. The CDR3 runs to 13 residues. In germline, CDR1 is SGHAT, CDR2 FQNNGV. A second PCR, run for about 6 to 11 cycles, used a sample-barcoded 5' primer plus a J-beta primer mix. TCRdb ran MiXCR on the 5' RACE reads and lists one entry per CDR3 protein. This repertoire shows approximately 2,000,000 distinct CDR3 sequences, roughly 43% found once; its top ten account for roughly 23%. This sequence joins TRBV11-2 and TRBJ2-7; possibly TRBD1 for D (6 bases). Source material: blood. The TCR comes from a human donor in good health. The CDR3 coding sequence is TGTGCCAGCACTGAAGGGGGTTCCCACGAGCAGTACTTC. Residues: CASTEGGSHEQYF.